This T cell receptor (beta chain) stems from a study of OX40 agonist ivuxolimab in advanced cancers. The study, taken as a whole, reports: The CD4+ and CD8+ T cells in the blood had expanded clonally by week 6 at 0.1 to 3.0 mg/kg.

TCRdb's copy holds only in-frame clones and misses some; the assay was immunoSEQ multiplex PCR. The table shows 50,000 to 60,000 clones, with 85% to 90% occurring only once. Deletions cut 3 bases from V and 0 bases from J, with 11 bases between. The CDR3 runs 16 residues. Germline CDR1 LNHDA, CDR2 SQIVND (reference sequence). In regard to this clone: No antigen is known for it.

The origin of this receptor is an adult with an advanced solid tumor such as melanoma, head and neck, liver or kidney cancer. Specimen: CD4+ or CD8+ T cells sorted from blood, collected in a trial of the OX40 agonist ivuxolimab. This chain joins TRBV19 and TRBJ2-2; weak D call: TRBD1 (5 bases). In DNA form, the CDR3 reads TGTGCCAGTAGTATTAGACAGTTATCGAACACCGGGGAGCTGTTTTTT. This codes for CASSIRQLSNTGELFF.